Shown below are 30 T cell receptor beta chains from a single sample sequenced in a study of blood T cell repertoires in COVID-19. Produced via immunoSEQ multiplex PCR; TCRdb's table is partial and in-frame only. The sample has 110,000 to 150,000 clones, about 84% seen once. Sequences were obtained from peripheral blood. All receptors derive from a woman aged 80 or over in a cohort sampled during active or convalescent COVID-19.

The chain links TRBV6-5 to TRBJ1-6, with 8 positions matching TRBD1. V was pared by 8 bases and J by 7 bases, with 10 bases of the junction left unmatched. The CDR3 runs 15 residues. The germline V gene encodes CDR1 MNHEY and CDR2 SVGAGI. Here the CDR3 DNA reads TGTGCCAGCGAACAGGGGGGGAATTTGAATTCACCCCTCCACTTT. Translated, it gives CASEQGGNLNSPLHF.

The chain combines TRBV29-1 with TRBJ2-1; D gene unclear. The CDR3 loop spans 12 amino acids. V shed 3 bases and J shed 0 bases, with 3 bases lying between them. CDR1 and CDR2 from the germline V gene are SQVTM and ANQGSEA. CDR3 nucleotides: TGCAGCGTTGAGAGCTCCTACAATGAGCAGTTCTTC. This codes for CSVESSYNEQFF.

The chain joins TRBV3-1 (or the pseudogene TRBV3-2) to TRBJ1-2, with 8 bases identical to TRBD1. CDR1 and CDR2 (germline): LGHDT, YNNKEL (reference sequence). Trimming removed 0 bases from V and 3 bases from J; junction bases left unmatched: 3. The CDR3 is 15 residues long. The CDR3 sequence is CASSQDPTGDYGYTF. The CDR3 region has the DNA TGTGCCAGCAGCCAAGACCCGACAGGGGACTATGGCTACACCTTC.

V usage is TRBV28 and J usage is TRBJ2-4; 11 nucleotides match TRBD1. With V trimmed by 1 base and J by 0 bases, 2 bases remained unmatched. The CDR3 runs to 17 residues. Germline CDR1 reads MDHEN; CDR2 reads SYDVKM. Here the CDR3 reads CASSLLGTGGAKNIQYF. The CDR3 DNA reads TGTGCCAGCAGTTTATTGGGGACAGGGGGAGCCAAAAACATTCAGTACTTC.

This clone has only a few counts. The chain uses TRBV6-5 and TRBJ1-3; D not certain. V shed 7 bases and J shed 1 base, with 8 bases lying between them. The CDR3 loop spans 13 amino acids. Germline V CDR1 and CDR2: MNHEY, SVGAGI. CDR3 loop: CASKSRSGNTIYF. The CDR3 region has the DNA TGTGCCAGCAAATCCAGGTCTGGAAACACCATATATTTT.

In DNA form, the CDR3 reads TGTGCCACCAGTGACCCGACATCTGGTGGCTACACCTTC. This translates into CATSDPTSGGYTF. This sequence joins TRBV24-1 and TRBJ1-2; D unresolved. The germline V gene has CDR1 KGHDR and CDR2 SFDVKD. The CDR3 runs 13 residues. The germline V and J ends were trimmed by 4 bases and 7 bases, with 12 bases remaining between them.

CDR3 region: CASSKYATGMNTEAFF. The CDR3 bases are TGTGCCAGTAGTAAATACGCGACAGGGATGAACACTGAAGCTTTCTTT. The chain links TRBV19 to TRBJ1-1, with TRBD1 identical over 7 bases. The CDR3 consists of 16 residues. V was clipped by 4 bases and J by 0 bases; unmatched bases: 8. Germline loops: CDR1 LNHDA, CDR2 SQIVND (reference sequence).

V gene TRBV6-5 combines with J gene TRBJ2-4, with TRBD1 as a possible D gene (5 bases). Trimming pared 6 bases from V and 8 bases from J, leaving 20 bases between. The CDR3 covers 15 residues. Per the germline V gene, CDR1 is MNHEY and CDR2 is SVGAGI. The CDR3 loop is CASSAREVGLDIQYF. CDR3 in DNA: TGTGCCAGCAGCGCTAGAGAGGTGGGGCTGGACATTCAGTACTTC.

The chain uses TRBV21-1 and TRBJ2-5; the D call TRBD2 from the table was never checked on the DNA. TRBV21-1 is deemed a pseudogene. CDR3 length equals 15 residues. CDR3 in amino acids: CASSLPGLVGETQYF. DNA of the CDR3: TGTGCCAGCAGTCTACCGGGACTAGTGGGAGAGACCCAGTACTTC.

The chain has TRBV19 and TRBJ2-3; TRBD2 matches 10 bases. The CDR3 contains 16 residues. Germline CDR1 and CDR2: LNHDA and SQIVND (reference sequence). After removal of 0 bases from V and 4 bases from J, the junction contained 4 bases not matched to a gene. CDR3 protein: CASSIEISGGADTQYF. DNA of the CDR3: TGTGCCAGTAGTATAGAGATCAGCGGGGGGGCAGATACGCAGTATTTT.

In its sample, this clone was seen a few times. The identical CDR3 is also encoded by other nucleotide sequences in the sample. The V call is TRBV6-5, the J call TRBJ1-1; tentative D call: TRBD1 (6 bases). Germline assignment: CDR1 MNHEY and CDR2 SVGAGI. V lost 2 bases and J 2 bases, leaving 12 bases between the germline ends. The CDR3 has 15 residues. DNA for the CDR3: TGTGCCAGCAGTTACGGGGGAGGGGGAAACACTGAAGCTTTCTTT. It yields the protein CASSYGGGGNTEAFF.

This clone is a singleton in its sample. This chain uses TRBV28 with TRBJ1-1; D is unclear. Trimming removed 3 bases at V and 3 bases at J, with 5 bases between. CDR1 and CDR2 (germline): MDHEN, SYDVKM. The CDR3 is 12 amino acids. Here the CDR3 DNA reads TGTGCCAGCAGTTTGACACACACTGAAGCTTTCTTT. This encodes CASSLTHTEAFF. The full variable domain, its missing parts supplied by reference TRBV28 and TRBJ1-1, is DVKVTQSSRYLVKRTGEKVFLECVQDMDHENMFWYRQDPGLGLRLIYFSYDVKMKEKGDIPEGYSVSREKKERFSLILESASTNQTSMYLCASSLTHTEAFFGQGTRLTVV.

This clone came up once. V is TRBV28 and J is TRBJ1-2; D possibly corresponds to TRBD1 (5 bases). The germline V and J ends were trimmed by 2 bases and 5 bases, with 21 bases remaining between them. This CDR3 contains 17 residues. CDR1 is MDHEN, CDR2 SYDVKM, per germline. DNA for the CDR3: TGTGCCAGCAGTTTAGGGATCGCGGGGCGGGGAACGTATGGCTACACCTTC. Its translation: CASSLGIAGRGTYGYTF.

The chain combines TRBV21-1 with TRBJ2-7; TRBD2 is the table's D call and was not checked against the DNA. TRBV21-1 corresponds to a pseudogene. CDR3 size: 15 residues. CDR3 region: CASSKDKGRSYEQYV. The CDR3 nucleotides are TGTGCCAGCAGCAAAGATAAGGGGAGGTCCTACGAGCAGTACGTC.

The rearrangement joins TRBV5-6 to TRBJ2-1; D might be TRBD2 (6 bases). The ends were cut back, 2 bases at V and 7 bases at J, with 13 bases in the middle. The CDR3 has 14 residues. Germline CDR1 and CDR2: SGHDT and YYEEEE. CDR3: CASSFLTSKNEQFF. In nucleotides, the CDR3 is TGTGCCAGCAGCTTCCTGACTAGTAAGAATGAGCAGTTCTTC.

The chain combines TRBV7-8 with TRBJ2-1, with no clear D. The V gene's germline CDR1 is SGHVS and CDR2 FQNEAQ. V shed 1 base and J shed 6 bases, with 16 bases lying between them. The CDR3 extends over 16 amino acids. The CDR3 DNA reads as TGTGCCAGCAGCTTAGTGGCAGACTTTAATTTCAATGAGCAGTTCTTC. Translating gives CASSLVADFNFNEQFF.

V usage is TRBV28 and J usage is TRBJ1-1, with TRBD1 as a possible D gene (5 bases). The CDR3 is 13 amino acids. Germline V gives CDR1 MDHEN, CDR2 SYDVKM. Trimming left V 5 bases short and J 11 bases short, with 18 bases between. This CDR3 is CASSTLIQGDAFF. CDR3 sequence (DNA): TGTGCCAGCAGTACTCTGATCCAGGGCGACGCTTTCTTT.

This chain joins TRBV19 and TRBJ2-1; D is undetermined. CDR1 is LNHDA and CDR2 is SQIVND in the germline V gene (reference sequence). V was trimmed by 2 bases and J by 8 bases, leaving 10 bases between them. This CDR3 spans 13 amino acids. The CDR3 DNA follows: TGTGCCAGTAGTATATGGAGTTCCCATGAGCAGTTCTTC. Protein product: CASSIWSSHEQFF. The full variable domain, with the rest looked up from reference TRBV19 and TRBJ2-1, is DGGITQSPKYLFRKEGQNVTLSCEQNLNHDAMYWYRQDPGQGLRLIYYSQIVNDFQKGDIAEGYSVSREKKESFPLTVTSAQKNPTAFYLCASSIWSSHEQFFGPGTRLTVL.

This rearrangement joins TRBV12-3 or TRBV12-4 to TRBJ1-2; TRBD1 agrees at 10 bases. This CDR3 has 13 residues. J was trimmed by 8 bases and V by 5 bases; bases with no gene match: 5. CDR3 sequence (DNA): TGTGCCAGCAGTCCGGGACAGGGGTACGGCTACACCTTC. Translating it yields CASSPGQGYGYTF.

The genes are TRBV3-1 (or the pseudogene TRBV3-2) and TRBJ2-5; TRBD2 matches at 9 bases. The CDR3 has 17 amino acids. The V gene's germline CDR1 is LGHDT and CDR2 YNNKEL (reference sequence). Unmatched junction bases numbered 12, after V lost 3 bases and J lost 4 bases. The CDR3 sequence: CASSQRAGGYERETQYF. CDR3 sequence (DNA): TGTGCCAGCAGCCAGAGAGCGGGGGGCTACGAACGAGAGACCCAGTACTTC.

CDR3 region: CASSSLFRDRASGELFF. For the CDR3, the DNA is TGTGCCAGCAGCTCCCTCTTCCGGGACAGGGCGTCCGGGGAGCTGTTTTTT. The rearrangement uses TRBV5-6 and TRBJ2-2; 9 bases are a match to TRBD1. The trim removed 3 bases at V and 6 bases at J, leaving 12 bases unmatched. The CDR3 covers 17 residues. Germline CDR1 SGHDT, CDR2 YYEEEE. Full variable domain (missing parts from reference TRBV5-6 and TRBJ2-2): DAGVTQSPTHLIKTRGQQVTLRCSPKSGHDTVSWYQQALGQGPQFIFQYYEEEERQRGNFPDRFSGHQFPNYSSELNVNALLLGDSALYLCASSSLFRDRASGELFFGEGSRLTVL.

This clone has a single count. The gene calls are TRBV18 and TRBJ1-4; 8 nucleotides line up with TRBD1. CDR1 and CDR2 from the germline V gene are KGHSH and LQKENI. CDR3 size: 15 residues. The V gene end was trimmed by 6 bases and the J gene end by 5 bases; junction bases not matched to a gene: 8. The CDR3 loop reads CASSLMGQANEKLFF. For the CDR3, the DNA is TGTGCCAGCTCGTTGATGGGACAGGCAAATGAAAAACTGTTTTTT.

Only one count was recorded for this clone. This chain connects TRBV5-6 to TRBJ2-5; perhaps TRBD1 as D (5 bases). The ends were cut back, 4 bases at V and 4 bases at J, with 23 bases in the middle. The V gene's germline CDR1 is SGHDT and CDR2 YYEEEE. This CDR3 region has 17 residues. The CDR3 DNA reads TGTGCCAGCAGCCACTCCCGAGGACACCCTCTAGGAGAGACCCAGTACTTC. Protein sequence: CASSHSRGHPLGETQYF.

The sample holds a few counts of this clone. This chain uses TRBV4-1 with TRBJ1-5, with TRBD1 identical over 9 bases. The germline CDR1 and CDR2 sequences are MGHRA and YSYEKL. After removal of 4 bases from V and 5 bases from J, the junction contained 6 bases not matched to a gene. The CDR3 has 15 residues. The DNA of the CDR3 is TGCGCCAGCAGCCGTTTCACAGGGGGCGATCAGCCCCAGCATTTT. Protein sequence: CASSRFTGGDQPQHF.

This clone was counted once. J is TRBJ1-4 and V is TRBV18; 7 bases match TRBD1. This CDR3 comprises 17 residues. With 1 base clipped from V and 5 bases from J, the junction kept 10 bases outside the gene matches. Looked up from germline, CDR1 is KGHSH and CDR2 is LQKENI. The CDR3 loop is CASSPRPTGTVNEKLFF. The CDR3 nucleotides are TGTGCCAGCTCACCACGCCCAACCGGGACAGTAAATGAAAAACTGTTTTTT.

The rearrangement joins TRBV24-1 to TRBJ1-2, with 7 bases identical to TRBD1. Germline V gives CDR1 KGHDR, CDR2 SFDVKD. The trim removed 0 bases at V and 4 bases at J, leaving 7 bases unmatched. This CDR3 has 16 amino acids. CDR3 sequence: CATSDLDQGGTYGYTF. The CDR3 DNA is TGTGCCACCAGTGATTTGGATCAGGGGGGAACCTATGGCTACACCTTC.

CDR3 in DNA: TGCGCCAGCAGCCCTCTGACATATAACTATGGCTACACCTTC. Protein sequence: CASSPLTYNYGYTF. The chain recombines TRBV4-3 with TRBJ1-2, with D hard to call. The CDR3 contains 14 residues. With 4 bases removed from V and 1 base from J, the gap between germline ends came to 10 bases. Germline V lookup: CDR1 LGHNA, CDR2 YSLEER.

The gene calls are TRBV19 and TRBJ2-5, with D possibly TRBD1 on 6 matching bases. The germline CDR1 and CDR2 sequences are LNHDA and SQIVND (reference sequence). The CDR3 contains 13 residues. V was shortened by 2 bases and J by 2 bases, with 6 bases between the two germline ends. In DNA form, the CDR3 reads TGTGCCAGTAGTATACAGGGGCAAGAGACCCAGTACTTC. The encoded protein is CASSIQGQETQYF.

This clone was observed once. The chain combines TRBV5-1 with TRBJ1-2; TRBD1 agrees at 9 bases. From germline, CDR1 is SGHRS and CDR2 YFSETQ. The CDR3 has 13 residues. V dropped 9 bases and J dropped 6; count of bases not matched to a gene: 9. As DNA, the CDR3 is TGCGCCACATCCACAGGGGGCGGGGATGGCTACACCTTC. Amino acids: CATSTGGGDGYTF. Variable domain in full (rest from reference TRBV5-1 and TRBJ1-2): KAGVTQTPRYLIKTRGQQVTLSCSPISGHRSVSWYQQTPGQGLQFLFEYFSETQRNKGNFPGRFSGRQFSNSRSEMNVSTLELGDSALYLCATSTGGGDGYTFGSGTRLTVV.

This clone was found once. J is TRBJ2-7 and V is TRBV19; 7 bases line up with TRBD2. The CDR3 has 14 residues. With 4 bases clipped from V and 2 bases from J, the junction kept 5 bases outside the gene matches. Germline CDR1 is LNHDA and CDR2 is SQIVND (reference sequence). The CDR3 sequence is CASSRSGGTYEQYF. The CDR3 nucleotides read TGTGCCAGTAGTAGGTCGGGGGGAACCTACGAGCAGTACTTC.